This T cell receptor (beta chain) was identified during a study of cytomegalovirus exposure and HLA in healthy donors. Study-wide context: A prior study identified just under 120 million unique TCR beta sequences from some 180 million T cells. Of around 410 genotyped donors, 75% to 90% grouped in the Caucasian-associated ancestry cluster. Findings of the study overall: Specificity for CMV antigens was confirmed in vitro for a few of the CMV-associated chains. Most TCR sequences showed up rarely, but some public TCRs showed up in many donors.

The CDR3 loop spans 12 amino acids. The germline CDR1 and CDR2 sequences are LNHDA and SQIVND (reference sequence). V was trimmed by 3 bases and J by 4 bases, leaving 6 bases between them. The primer mix had 60 Vbeta and 13 Jbeta primers. Measured with immunoSEQ multiplex PCR; TCRdb has only the in-frame clones, and not every one. The sample yields roughly 130,000 clones, about two thirds seen once. Worth noting for this clone: As yet, its antigen is unknown.

The sample taken for sequencing was PBMCs. The receptor was isolated from a man between 35 and 55 years old in good health and CMV-seropositive. The gene calls are TRBV19 and TRBJ1-1; D is ambiguous. DNA for the CDR3: TGTGCCAGTAGTATTTATCCCACTGAAGCTTTCTTT. This translates into CASSIYPTEAFF.